Shown below are 16 T cell receptor beta chains from a single sample sequenced in a study of blood T cells in healthy people across ages. A J-beta primer mix and a sample-barcoded 5' primer were used in a second PCR of roughly 7 to 12 cycles. TCRdb re-called the 5' RACE reads with MiXCR, one entry per CDR3 protein. This sample has 1,500,000 or so distinct CDR3 sequences; about 42% occur once, and the top ten carry roughly 3.7%. Material: blood. The receptors shown here come from a woman aged 18 to 35 in good health.

This clonotype was picked up a small number of times. This CDR3 reads CASSPGDSSNQPQHF. DNA of the CDR3: TGTGCCAGCAGCCCGGGGGACAGCAGCAATCAGCCCCAGCATTTT. The V call is TRBV9, the J call TRBJ1-5; 7 bases map to TRBD1. J lost 1 base, V lost 4 bases, and 5 bases had no gene match. Germline V lookup: CDR1 SGDLS, CDR2 YYNGEE. The CDR3 covers 15 residues. The variable domain in full, with the rest retrieved from reference TRBV9 and TRBJ1-5, is DSGVTQTPKHLITATGQRVTLRCSPRSGDLSVYWYQQSLDQGLQFLIQYYNGEERAKGNILERFSAQQFPDLHSELNLSSLELGDSALYFCASSPGDSSNQPQHFGDGTRLSIL.

V usage is TRBV29-1 and J usage is TRBJ1-1, with a tentative D call TRBD1 (6 bases). This CDR3 has 13 amino acids. Germline V gene sequence: CDR1 SQVTM, CDR2 ANQGSEA. With 6 bases removed from V and 1 base from J, the gap between germline ends came to 12 bases. For the CDR3, the DNA is TGCAGCGTACGCAAACAGGGGAACACTGAAGCTTTCTTT. It codes for CSVRKQGNTEAFF.

This clonotype was seen at least ten times. The V and J genes are TRBV10-3 and TRBJ1-2; weak D call: TRBD1 (5 bases). Germline V gene data show CDR1 as ENHRY and CDR2 as SYGVKD. CDR3 length: 13 residues. Trimming cost V 4 bases and J 7 bases, with 13 bases left between them. The chain's CDR3 is CAISATVQGGYTF. The CDR3 DNA reads TGTGCCATCAGTGCCACTGTGCAGGGTGGCTACACCTTC.

This rearrangement joins TRBV20-1 to TRBJ1-1; D is unclear. Germline V lookup: CDR1 DFQATT, CDR2 SNEGSKA (reference sequence). V was trimmed by 3 bases and J by 1 base, leaving 3 bases between them. The CDR3 contains 11 residues. CDR3 region: CSASKNTEAFF. The CDR3 coding sequence is TGCAGTGCTAGTAAGAACACTGAAGCTTTCTTT.

This chain joins TRBV4-1 and TRBJ2-5; D perhaps matches TRBD2 (6 bases). CDR1 is MGHRA and CDR2 is YSYEKL in the germline V gene. The CDR3 extends over 14 amino acids. Trimming left V 3 bases short and J 11 bases short, with 19 bases between. As DNA, the CDR3 is TGCGCCAGCAGCCACCTTCTAGCGCGGAATGAGCAGTACTTC. Encoded protein: CASSHLLARNEQYF.

This clonotype was counted only a few times. The chain recombines TRBV12-3 or TRBV12-4 with TRBJ2-7; D gene uncertain. Trimming removed 2 bases from V and 3 bases from J, with 17 bases in between. This CDR3 has 16 amino acids. CDR3 sequence: CASSLSNWQELYEQYF. CDR3 in DNA: TGTGCCAGCAGTTTATCCAACTGGCAGGAGCTCTACGAGCAGTACTTC.

The V gene is TRBV4-1, the J gene TRBJ2-1; 9 nucleotides line up with TRBD2. Looked up from germline, CDR1 is MGHRA and CDR2 is YSYEKL. The CDR3 totals 20 residues. Losses at the gene ends were 1 base for V and 0 bases for J; bases not matched to a gene: 13. CDR3 DNA sequence: TGCGCCAGCAGCCAAGTAAATAGCGGGGGCCCCGTCAGCTCCTACAATGAGCAGTTCTTC. Protein product: CASSQVNSGGPVSSYNEQFF.

This clonotype showed up just a few times. V is TRBV7-2 and J is TRBJ2-1, with TRBD2 as a possible D gene (5 bases). V lost 4 bases, J lost 0 bases, and 10 bases lay in between. Germline CDR1 is SGHTA and CDR2 is FQGNSA. This CDR3 contains 15 residues. CDR3 sequence: CASSWTRGSYNEQFF. In DNA form, the CDR3 reads TGTGCCAGCAGCTGGACTCGTGGCTCCTACAATGAGCAGTTCTTC.

The J gene is TRBJ1-2, the V gene TRBV6-2 or TRBV6-3; D call uncertain. V was clipped by 6 bases and J by 8 bases, with 22 bases between them. This CDR3 contains 15 residues. CDR1 is MNHEY, CDR2 SVGEGT, per germline. This CDR3 reads CASSRTTRRSVGYTF. The DNA for the CDR3 is TGTGCCAGCAGCCGGACGACCAGGAGATCCGTGGGCTACACCTTC.

The chain employs TRBV20-1 and TRBJ2-3; TRBD2 matches at 11 bases. J gave up 0 bases and V 2 bases, and 10 bases lay outside the gene matches. This CDR3 has 18 residues. Germline V gene data show CDR1 as DFQATT and CDR2 as SNEGSKA (reference sequence). For the CDR3, the DNA is TGCAGTGCTAGAACACTAGCGGGGGTTATTCCTAGCACAGATACGCAGTATTTT. Its translation: CSARTLAGVIPSTDTQYF.

The CDR3 protein is CASSMVGAKNEQFF. The CDR3, as DNA: TGTGCCAGCAGTATGGTGGGGGCCAAAAATGAGCAGTTCTTC. J is TRBJ2-1 and V is TRBV7-2; D might be TRBD1 (6 bases). CDR1 is SGHTA, CDR2 FQGNSA, per germline. Trimming removed 6 bases from V and 7 bases from J, with 16 bases in between. This CDR3 region has 14 residues. Combining the CDR3 with reference TRBV7-2 and TRBJ2-1 gives the whole variable domain GAGVSQSPSNKVTEKGKDVELRCDPISGHTALYWYRQSLGQGLEFLIYFQGNSAPDKSGLPSDRFSAERTGGSVSTLTIQRTQQEDSAVYLCASSMVGAKNEQFFGPGTRLTVL.

The chain joins TRBV6-1 to TRBJ2-1; 10 bases agree with TRBD1. V lost 5 bases and J lost 6; bases outside the gene matches: 10. The germline gives CDR1 MNHNS, CDR2 SASEGT. The CDR3 totals 16 residues. The CDR3 DNA follows: TGTGCCAGCAGTCCACACGACCGGGACAGGGGCAATGAGCAGTTCTTC. Protein: CASSPHDRDRGNEQFF.

This clonotype was counted a few times. The CDR3 reads CASSQDQGGAAEGYTF. DNA of the CDR3: TGCGCCAGCAGCCAAGATCAAGGTGGGGCAGCGGAAGGCTACACCTTC. This sequence joins TRBV4-3 and TRBJ1-2, with a possible D match to TRBD1 (5 bases). Germline assignment: CDR1 LGHNA and CDR2 YSLEER. Trimming pared 0 bases from V and 8 bases from J, leaving 19 bases between. The CDR3 covers 16 residues.

This chain joins TRBV11-2 and TRBJ1-2, with 12 bases fitting TRBD1. V lost 5 bases, J lost 2 bases, and 3 bases stayed unmatched. CDR3 size: 15 residues. Germline loops: CDR1 SGHAT, CDR2 FQNNGV. The CDR3 protein is CASSMGQGANYGYTF. CDR3 nucleotides: TGTGCCAGCAGCATGGGACAGGGGGCGAACTATGGCTACACCTTC.

The chain employs TRBV4-1 and TRBJ2-1, with 9 bases fitting TRBD2. This CDR3 has 17 residues. The junction had 6 bases not matched to a gene; V was cut back by 2 bases and J by 1 base. CDR1 is MGHRA, CDR2 YSYEKL, per germline. CDR3 amino acids: CASSQPFAGGSYNEQFF. The CDR3 DNA reads as TGCGCCAGCAGCCAACCATTTGCGGGGGGGTCCTACAATGAGCAGTTCTTC.

The chain combines TRBV7-9 with TRBJ2-4; a weak D match, TRBD1 (6 bases). The DNA end is a closer match to TRBJ2-7, so the J assignment may be wrong. The germline CDR1 and CDR2 sequences are SEHNR and FQNEAQ (reference sequence). This CDR3 comprises 12 residues. The CDR3 DNA follows: TGTGCCAGCAGCGCTCAGGGGAGCGAGCAGTACTTC. This encodes CASSAQGSEQYF.